The T cell receptor (beta chain) under discussion was sequenced for a study of cytomegalovirus exposure and HLA in healthy donors. Study-wide context: About 85 million unique TCR sequences came from HLA-typed donors in an early release. Study findings and constraints: In a later analysis, at a false discovery rate of 0.05, 15,000 to 20,000 TCR beta sequences matched HLA alleles. In an earlier analysis, about 87% or about 30%: the productive usage of most TCR beta V segments.

PCR used 60 Vbeta primers and 13 Jbeta primers. Clones were read by immunoSEQ multiplex PCR, and TCRdb kept only the in-frame ones, dropping some. The sample lists 210,000 or so clones; approximately 81% were seen once. Not recorded for this donor was the CMV serostatus. With 5 bases clipped from V and 3 bases from J, the junction kept 13 bases outside the gene matches. The CDR3 is 16 residues long. Germline V gene sequence: CDR1 MNHEY, CDR2 SMNVEV (reference sequence). With respect to this clone: Its cognate antigen is unknown.

The material sequenced was PBMCs. The rearrangement uses TRBV27 and TRBJ2-7, with TRBD1 matching 7 bases. The TCR was taken from a human donor in good health. The CDR3, as DNA: TGTGCCAGCAGTCGCCGGGACAGTTCTATCCGCTACGAGCAGTACTTC. Protein sequence: CASSRRDSSIRYEQYF.